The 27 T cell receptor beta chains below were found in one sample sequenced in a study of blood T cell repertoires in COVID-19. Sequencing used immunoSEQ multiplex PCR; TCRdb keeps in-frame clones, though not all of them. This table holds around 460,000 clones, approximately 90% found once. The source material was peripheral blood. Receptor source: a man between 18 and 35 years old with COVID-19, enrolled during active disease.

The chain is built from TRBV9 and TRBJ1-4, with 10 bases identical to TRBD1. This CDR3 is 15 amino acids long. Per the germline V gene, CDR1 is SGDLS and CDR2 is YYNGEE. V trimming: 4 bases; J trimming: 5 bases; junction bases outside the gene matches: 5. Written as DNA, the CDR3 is TGTGCCAGCAGCCCCCTGGACAGGGGGAATGAAAAACTGTTTTTT. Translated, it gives CASSPLDRGNEKLFF.

The CDR3 loop is CASSPDRSYGYTF. In nucleotides, the CDR3 is TGTGCCAGCAGCCCCGACAGATCCTATGGCTACACCTTC. The rearrangement links TRBV11-2 to TRBJ1-2; tentative D call: TRBD1 (5 bases). CDR1 and CDR2 from the germline V gene are SGHAT and FQNNGV. V dropped 5 bases and J dropped 4 bases, with 11 bases sitting between them. This CDR3 has 13 residues.

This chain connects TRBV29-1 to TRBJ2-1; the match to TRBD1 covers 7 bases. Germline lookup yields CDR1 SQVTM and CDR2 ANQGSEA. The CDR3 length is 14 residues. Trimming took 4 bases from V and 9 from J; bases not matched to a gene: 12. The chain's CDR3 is CSVGSIDRDSEQFF. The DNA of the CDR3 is TGCAGCGTTGGCAGCATAGACAGGGATAGTGAGCAGTTCTTC.

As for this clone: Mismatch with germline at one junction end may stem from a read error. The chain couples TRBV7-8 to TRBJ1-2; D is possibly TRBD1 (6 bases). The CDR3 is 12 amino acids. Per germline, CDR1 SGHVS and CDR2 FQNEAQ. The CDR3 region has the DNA TGTGCCAGCAGCTACAATCTGGACAGCAACGCCTTC. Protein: CASSYNLDSNAF.

The CDR3 sequence is CASSRSGRTDTQYF. The DNA for the CDR3 is TGTGCCAGCAGCCGTAGCGGGAGAACAGATACGCAGTATTTT. The chain employs TRBV7-9 and TRBJ2-3; TRBD2 agrees at 9 bases. The CDR3 length is 14 residues. Germline V gives CDR1 SEHNR, CDR2 FQNEAQ (reference sequence). J gave up 3 bases and V 5 bases, and 3 bases lay outside the gene matches. The full variable domain, completed using reference TRBV7-9 and TRBJ2-3, is DTGVSQNPRHKITKRGQNVTFRCDPISEHNRLYWYRQTLGQGPEFLTYFQNEAQLEKSRLLSDRFSAERPKGSFSTLEIQRTEQGDSAMYLCASSRSGRTDTQYFGPGTRLTVL.

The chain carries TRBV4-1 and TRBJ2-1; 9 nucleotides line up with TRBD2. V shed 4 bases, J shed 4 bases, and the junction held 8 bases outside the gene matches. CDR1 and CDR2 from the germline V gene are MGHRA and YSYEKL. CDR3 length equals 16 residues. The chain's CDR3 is CASSPLAGAPYNEQFF. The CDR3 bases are TGCGCCAGCAGCCCATTAGCGGGAGCCCCTTACAATGAGCAGTTCTTC.

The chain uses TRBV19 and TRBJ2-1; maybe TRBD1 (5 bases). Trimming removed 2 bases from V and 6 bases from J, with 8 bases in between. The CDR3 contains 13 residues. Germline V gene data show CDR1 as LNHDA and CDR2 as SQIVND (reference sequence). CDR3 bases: TGTGCCAGTAGTATAAGACAGACCAATGAGCAGTTCTTC. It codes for CASSIRQTNEQFF.

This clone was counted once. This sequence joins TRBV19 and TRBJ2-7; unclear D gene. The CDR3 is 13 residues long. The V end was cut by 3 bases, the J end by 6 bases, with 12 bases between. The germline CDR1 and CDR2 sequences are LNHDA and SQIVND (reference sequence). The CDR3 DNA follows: TGTGCCAGTAGTATTGTAAGTCTAGGCGAGCAGTACTTC. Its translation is CASSIVSLGEQYF.

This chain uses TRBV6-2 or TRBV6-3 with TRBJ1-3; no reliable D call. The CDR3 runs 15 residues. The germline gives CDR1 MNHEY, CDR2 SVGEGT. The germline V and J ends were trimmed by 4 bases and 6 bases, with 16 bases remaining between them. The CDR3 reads CASSSYSSGTNTIYF. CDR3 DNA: TGTGCCAGCAGTTCCTACAGCTCAGGAACAAACACCATATATTTT.

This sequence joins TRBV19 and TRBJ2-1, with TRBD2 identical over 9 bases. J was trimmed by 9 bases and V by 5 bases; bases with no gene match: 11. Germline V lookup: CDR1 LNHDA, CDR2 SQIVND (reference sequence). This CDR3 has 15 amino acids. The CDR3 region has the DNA TGTGCCAGTAGTCTCTCGCGGGGGGGCCTAGGTGAGCAGTTCTTC. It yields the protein CASSLSRGGLGEQFF.

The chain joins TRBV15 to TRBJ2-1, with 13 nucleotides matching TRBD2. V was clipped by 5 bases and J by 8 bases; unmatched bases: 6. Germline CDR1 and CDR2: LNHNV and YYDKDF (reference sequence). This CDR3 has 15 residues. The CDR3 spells CATSGLAGVVDEQFF. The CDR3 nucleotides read TGTGCCACCAGCGGACTAGCGGGAGTGGTAGATGAGCAGTTCTTC.

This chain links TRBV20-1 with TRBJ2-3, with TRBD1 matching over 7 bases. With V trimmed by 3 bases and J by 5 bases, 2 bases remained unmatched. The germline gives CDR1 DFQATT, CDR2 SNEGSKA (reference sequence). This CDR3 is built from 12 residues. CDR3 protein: CSASQGEDTQYF. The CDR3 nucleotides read TGCAGTGCTAGTCAGGGGGAAGATACGCAGTATTTT.

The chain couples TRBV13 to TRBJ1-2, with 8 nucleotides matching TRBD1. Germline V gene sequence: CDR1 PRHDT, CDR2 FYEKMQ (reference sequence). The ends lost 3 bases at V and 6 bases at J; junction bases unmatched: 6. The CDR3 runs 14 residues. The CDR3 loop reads CASSFGRGHNGYTF. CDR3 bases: TGTGCCAGCAGCTTCGGCAGGGGGCATAATGGCTACACCTTC.

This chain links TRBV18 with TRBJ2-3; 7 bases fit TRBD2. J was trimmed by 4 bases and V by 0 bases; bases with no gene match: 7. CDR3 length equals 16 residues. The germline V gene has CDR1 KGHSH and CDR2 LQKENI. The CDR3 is CASSPPGGIWADTQYF. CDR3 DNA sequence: TGTGCCAGCTCACCACCGGGGGGGATCTGGGCAGATACGCAGTATTTT.

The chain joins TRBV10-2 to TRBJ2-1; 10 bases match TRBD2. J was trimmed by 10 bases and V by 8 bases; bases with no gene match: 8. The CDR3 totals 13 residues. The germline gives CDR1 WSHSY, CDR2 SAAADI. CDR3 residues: CASGAGGFLEQFF. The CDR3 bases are TGCGCCAGCGGAGCGGGGGGGTTCCTGGAGCAGTTCTTC.

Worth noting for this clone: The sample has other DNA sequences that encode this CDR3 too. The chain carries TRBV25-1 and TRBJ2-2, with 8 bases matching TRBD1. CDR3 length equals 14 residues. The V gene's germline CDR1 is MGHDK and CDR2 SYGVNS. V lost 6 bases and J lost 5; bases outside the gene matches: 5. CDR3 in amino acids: CASRGQGRTGELFF. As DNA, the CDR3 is TGTGCCAGCAGAGGACAGGGTAGGACCGGGGAGCTGTTTTTT.

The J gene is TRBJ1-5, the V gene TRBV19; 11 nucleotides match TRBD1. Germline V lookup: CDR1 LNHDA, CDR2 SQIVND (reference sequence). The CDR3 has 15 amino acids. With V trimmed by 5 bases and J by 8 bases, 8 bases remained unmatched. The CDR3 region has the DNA TGTGCCAGTAGTCAACGGACAGGGGGCGCGGAGCCCCAGCATTTT. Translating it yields CASSQRTGGAEPQHF.

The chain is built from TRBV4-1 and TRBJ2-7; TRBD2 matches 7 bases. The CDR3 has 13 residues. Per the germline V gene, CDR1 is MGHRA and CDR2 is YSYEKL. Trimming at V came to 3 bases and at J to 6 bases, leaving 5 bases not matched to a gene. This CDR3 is CASSQTSSGEQYF. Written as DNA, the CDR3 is TGCGCCAGCAGCCAGACCTCTAGCGGCGAGCAGTACTTC.

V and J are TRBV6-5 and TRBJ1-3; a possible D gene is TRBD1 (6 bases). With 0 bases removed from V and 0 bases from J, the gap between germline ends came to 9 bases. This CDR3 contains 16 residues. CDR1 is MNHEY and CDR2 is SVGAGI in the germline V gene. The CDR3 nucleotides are TGTGCCAGCAGTTACTCGGACAGCTCCTCTGGAAACACCATATATTTT. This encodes CASSYSDSSSGNTIYF.

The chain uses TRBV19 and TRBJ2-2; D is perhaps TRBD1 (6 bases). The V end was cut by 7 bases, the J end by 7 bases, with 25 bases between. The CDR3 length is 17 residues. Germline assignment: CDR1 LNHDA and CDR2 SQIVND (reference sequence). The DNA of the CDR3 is TGTGCCAGTACCCCTTCCGAGAACAGGGTATACAACGGGGAGCTGTTTTTT. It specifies CASTPSENRVYNGELFF.

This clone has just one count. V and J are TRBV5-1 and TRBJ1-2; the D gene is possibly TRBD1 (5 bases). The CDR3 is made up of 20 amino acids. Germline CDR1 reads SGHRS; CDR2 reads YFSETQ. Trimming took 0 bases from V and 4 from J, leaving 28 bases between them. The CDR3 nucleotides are TGCGCCAGCAGCTTGGGGGACCGATCAGGGACTCTGCCGAGGTCCTATGGCTACACCTTC. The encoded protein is CASSLGDRSGTLPRSYGYTF.

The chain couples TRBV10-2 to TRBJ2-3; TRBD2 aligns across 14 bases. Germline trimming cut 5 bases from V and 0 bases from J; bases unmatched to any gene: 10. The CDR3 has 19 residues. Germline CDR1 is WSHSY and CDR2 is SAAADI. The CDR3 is CASSPSTSGGAWSTDTQYF. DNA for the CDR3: TGCGCCAGCAGTCCCTCGACTAGCGGGGGGGCGTGGAGCACAGATACGCAGTATTTT.

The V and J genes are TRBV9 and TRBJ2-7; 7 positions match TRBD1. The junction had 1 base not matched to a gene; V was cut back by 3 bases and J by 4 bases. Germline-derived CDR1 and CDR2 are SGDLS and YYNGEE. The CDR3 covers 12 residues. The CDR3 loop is CASSATGYEQYF. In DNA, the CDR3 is TGTGCCAGCAGCGCGACAGGGTACGAGCAGTACTTC.

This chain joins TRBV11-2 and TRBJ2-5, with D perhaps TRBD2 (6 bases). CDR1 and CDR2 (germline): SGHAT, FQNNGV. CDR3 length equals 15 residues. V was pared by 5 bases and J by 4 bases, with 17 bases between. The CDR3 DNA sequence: TGTGCCAGCAGCGCTAGGAGGGCGAACGGAGAGACCCAGTACTTC. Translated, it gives CASSARRANGETQYF. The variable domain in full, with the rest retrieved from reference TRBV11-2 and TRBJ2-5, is EAGVAQSPRYKIIEKRQSVAFWCNPISGHATLYWYQQILGQGPKLLIQFQNNGVVDDSQLPKDRFSAERLKGVDSTLKIQPAKLEDSAVYLCASSARRANGETQYFGPGTRLLVL.

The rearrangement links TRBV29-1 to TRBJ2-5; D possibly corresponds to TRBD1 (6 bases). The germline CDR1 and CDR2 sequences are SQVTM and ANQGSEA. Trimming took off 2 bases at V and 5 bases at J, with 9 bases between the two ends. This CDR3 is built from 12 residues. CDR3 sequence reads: CSVESRGETQYF. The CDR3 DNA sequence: TGCAGCGTTGAATCGAGGGGGGAGACCCAGTACTTC. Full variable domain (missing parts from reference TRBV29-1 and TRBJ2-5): SAVISQKPSRDICQRGTSLTIQCQVDSQVTMMFWYRQQPGQSLTLIATANQGSEATYESGFVIDKFPISRPNLTFSTLTVSNMSPEDSSIYLCSVESRGETQYFGPGTRLLVL.

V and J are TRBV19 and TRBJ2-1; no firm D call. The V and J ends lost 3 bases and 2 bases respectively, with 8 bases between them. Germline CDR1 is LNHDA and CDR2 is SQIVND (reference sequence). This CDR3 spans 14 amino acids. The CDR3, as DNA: TGTGCCAGTAGTATGACATCCACCTACAATGAGCAGTTCTTC. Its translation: CASSMTSTYNEQFF.

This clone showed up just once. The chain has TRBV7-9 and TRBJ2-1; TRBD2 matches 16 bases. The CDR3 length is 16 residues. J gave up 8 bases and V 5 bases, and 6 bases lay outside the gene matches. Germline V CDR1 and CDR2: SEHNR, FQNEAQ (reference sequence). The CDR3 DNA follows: TGTGCCAGCAGCCCCCCGGGACTAGCGGGAGGGCATGAGCAGTTCTTC. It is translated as CASSPPGLAGGHEQFF.